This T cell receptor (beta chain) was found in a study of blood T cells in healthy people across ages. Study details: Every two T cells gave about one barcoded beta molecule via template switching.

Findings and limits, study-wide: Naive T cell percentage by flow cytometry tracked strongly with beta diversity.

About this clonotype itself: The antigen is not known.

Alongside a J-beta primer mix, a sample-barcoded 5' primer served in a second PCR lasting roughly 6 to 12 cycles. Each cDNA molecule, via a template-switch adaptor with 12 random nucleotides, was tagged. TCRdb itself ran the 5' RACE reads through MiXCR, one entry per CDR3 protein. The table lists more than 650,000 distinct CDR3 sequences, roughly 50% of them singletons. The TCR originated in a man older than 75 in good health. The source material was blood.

The CDR3 here is CASSLAGDREETEAFF. The CDR3 DNA reads as TGTGCCAGCAGCTTAGCCGGGGACAGGGAAGAAACTGAAGCTTTCTTT. The rearrangement joins TRBV7-2 to TRBJ1-1, with 9 bases fitting TRBD1. This CDR3 is 16 amino acids long. J was trimmed by 5 bases and V by 0 bases; bases with no gene match: 7. CDR1 SGHTA and CDR2 FQGNSA come from the germline V gene.